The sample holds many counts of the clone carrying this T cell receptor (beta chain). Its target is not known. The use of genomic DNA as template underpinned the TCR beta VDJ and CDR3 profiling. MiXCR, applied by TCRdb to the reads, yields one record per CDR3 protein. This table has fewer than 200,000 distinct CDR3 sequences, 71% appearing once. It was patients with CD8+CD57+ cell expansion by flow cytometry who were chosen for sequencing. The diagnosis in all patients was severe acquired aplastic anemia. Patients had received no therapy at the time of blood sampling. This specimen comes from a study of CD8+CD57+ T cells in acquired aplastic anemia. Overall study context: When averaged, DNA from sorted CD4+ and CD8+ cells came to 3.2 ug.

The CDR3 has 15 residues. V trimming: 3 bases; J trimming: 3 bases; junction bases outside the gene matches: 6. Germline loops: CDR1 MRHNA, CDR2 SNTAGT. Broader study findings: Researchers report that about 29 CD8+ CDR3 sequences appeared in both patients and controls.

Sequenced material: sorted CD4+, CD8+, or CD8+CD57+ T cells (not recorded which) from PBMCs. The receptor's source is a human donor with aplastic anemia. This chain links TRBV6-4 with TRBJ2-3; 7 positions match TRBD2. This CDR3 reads CASSEGAGATDTQYF. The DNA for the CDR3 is TGTGCCAGCAGTGAAGGGGCGGGAGCGACAGATACGCAGTATTTT.